This passage covers 24 T cell receptor beta chains from one sample sequenced in a study of CD8 T cells in ankylosing spondylitis. Their target antigens are unknown. Findings and caveats of the study: What seemed typical of ankylosing spondylitis blood was a TCR beta motif built from roughly eight highly homologous variants.

TCRdb re-derived calls from the 5' RACE reads in MiXCR, one entry per CDR3 protein. The sample holds about 400,000 distinct CDR3 sequences; 20% to 25% are singletons and the top ten take roughly 16%. Sequences were obtained from blood, either unsorted or a sorted T cell fraction (not recorded which). The receptors here all came from a male donor with ankylosing spondylitis.

This clonotype has just a few counts. This chain uses TRBV4-2 with TRBJ2-7, with 8 bases aligning to TRBD2. The CDR3 is made up of 16 amino acids. Looked up from germline, CDR1 is LGHNA and CDR2 is YNFKEQ. V lost 0 bases and J lost 7; bases outside the gene matches: 11. CDR3 protein: CASSQDQLAESGEQYF. The CDR3 DNA sequence: TGTGCCAGCAGCCAAGACCAACTAGCGGAATCGGGGGAGCAGTACTTC.

A single count supports this clonotype. The chain combines TRBV7-8 with TRBJ2-4, with TRBD2 as a possible D gene (7 bases). There are 17 residues in the CDR3. Per germline, CDR1 SGHVS and CDR2 FQNEAQ. Between the trimmed V and J ends, which lost 5 bases and 8 bases, there was a span of 25 bases. As DNA, the CDR3 is TGTGCCAGCAGCCACATCGCCCGGGACACCGGGGGGTACATTCAGTACTTC. This sequence encodes CASSHIARDTGGYIQYF.

In its sample, this clonotype was seen a few times. The chain links TRBV5-1 to TRBJ1-2; D perhaps matches TRBD1 (6 bases). Trimming left V 4 bases short and J 4 bases short, with 11 bases between. This CDR3 spans 13 amino acids. In germline, CDR1 is SGHRS, CDR2 YFSETQ. CDR3 sequence: CASSPDSSYGYTF. The CDR3 nucleotides read TGCGCCAGCAGCCCGGACAGCAGCTATGGCTACACCTTC. The full variable domain, with the rest looked up from reference TRBV5-1 and TRBJ1-2, is KAGVTQTPRYLIKTRGQQVTLSCSPISGHRSVSWYQQTPGQGLQFLFEYFSETQRNKGNFPGRFSGRQFSNSRSEMNVSTLELGDSALYLCASSPDSSYGYTFGSGTRLTVV.

V is TRBV11-2 and J is TRBJ2-1; D ambiguous. There are 18 residues in the CDR3. Germline V gene data show CDR1 as SGHAT and CDR2 as FQNNGV. The V gene lost 5 bases and the J gene lost 1 base, with 21 bases spanning the gap. The CDR3 spells CASSPRAILGFSYNEQFF. The CDR3 DNA reads TGTGCCAGCAGCCCACGCGCGATTCTAGGGTTTTCCTACAATGAGCAGTTCTTC.

This clonotype has only a few counts. The gene calls are TRBV12-3 or TRBV12-4 and TRBJ2-1, with TRBD1 identical over 7 bases. CDR3 size: 14 residues. With 10 bases clipped from V and 0 bases from J, the junction kept 6 bases outside the gene matches. CDR3 nucleotides: TGTGCCATCAAGTGGGACAGCTCCTACAATGAGCAGTTCTTC. This sequence encodes CAIKWDSSYNEQFF.

This clonotype has a handful of counts. This chain uses TRBV6-5 with TRBJ2-1, with D uncertain. The CDR3 contains 14 residues. V lost 2 bases and J lost 4, with 9 bases in between. CDR1 is MNHEY and CDR2 is SVGAGI in the germline V gene. The CDR3 DNA reads as TGTGCCAGCAGTTACAAGGCCTATTACAATGAGCAGTTCTTC. Its protein is CASSYKAYYNEQFF.

The chain links TRBV7-7 to TRBJ2-5; D may be TRBD2 (6 bases). This CDR3 has 14 amino acids. Per the germline V gene, CDR1 is SSHAT and CDR2 is FNYEAQ (reference sequence). The V and J ends lost 9 bases and 4 bases respectively, with 18 bases between them. The CDR3 region has the DNA TGTGCCAGTAGTATCGTAGGGACTGGAGAGACCCAGTACTTC. It encodes CASSIVGTGETQYF.

This clonotype was counted at least ten times. V usage is TRBV7-2 and J usage is TRBJ2-7, with 9 bases aligning to TRBD2. The ends lost 5 bases at V and 1 base at J; junction bases unmatched: 6. The CDR3 length is 15 residues. The V gene's germline CDR1 is SGHTA and CDR2 FQGNSA. CDR3 nucleotide sequence: TGTGCCAGCAGCATCGGGACTAGCTTTTCCTACGAGCAGTACTTC. It translates to CASSIGTSFSYEQYF.

There are many counts of this clonotype. The chain has TRBV7-8 and TRBJ2-1, with 7 bases that match TRBD1. This CDR3 comprises 15 residues. CDR1 and CDR2 from the germline V gene are SGHVS and FQNEAQ. The V and J ends lost 2 bases and 7 bases, in that order; junction bases with no gene match: 8. In DNA form, the CDR3 reads TGTGCCAGCAGCTTAAGAAGGGGGCGCAGTAATGAGCAGTTCTTC. Translation gives CASSLRRGRSNEQFF.

The chain couples TRBV20-1 to TRBJ2-2, with no clear D. Deletions cut 0 bases from V and 1 base from J, with 9 bases between. The CDR3 covers 15 residues. The germline gives CDR1 DFQATT, CDR2 SNEGSKA (reference sequence). Here the CDR3 DNA reads TGCAGTGCTAGAGAACAAGGGATGAACACCGGGGAGCTGTTTTTT. This translates into CSAREQGMNTGELFF.

CDR3 DNA sequence: TGTGCCAGCAGCTACTTACTAGTCCCCGGGGAGCTGTTTTTT. Its translation: CASSYLLVPGELFF. The rearrangement links TRBV11-2 to TRBJ2-2, with D tentatively TRBD2 (5 bases). This CDR3 spans 14 amino acids. Trimming cost V 4 bases and J 6 bases, with 12 bases left between them. CDR1 is SGHAT, CDR2 FQNNGV, per germline.

DNA of the CDR3: TGTGCCAGCAGCCTAAACGGGGGGGGCGGCAATTCACCCCTCCACTTT. Translated: CASSLNGGGGNSPLHF. The rearrangement links TRBV7-2 to TRBJ1-6; possibly TRBD1 for D (6 bases). The CDR3 covers 16 residues. Germline V lookup: CDR1 SGHTA, CDR2 FQGNSA. Trimming took 5 bases from V and 7 from J, leaving 18 bases between them.

This clonotype was recorded many times. The rearrangement uses TRBV20-1 and TRBJ2-3; 7 bases are shared with TRBD2. The CDR3 has 14 amino acids. CDR1 is DFQATT, CDR2 SNEGSKA, per germline (reference sequence). The V and J ends lost 4 bases and 0 bases, in that order; junction bases with no gene match: 4. The DNA of the CDR3 is TGCAGTGCTATGGGGGGGACTAGCACAGATACGCAGTATTTT. It yields the protein CSAMGGTSTDTQYF.

A few counts support this clonotype. This sequence joins TRBV6-2 or TRBV6-3 and TRBJ2-5; weak D call: TRBD1 (6 bases). CDR1 MNHEY and CDR2 SVGEGT come from the germline V gene. The CDR3 contains 13 residues. Trimming removed 2 bases from V and 5 bases from J, with 9 bases in between. CDR3 nucleotides: TGTGCCAGCAGTTACGGACAGAGGGAGACCCAGTACTTC. This encodes CASSYGQRETQYF.

This clonotype was observed a few times. The CDR3 protein is CASRARTGGDEQYF. CDR3 coding DNA: TGTGCCAGCAGAGCCAGGACAGGGGGCGACGAGCAGTACTTC. This chain connects TRBV2 to TRBJ2-7, with 11 bases identical to TRBD1. The CDR3 loop spans 14 amino acids. The germline V gene has CDR1 SNHLY and CDR2 FYNNEI. The J segment lost 5 bases and the V segment lost 6 bases, leaving 6 bases of the junction unmatched.

V usage is TRBV27 and J usage is TRBJ1-1; a possible D gene is TRBD1 (5 bases). Germline V gene sequence: CDR1 MNHEY, CDR2 SMNVEV (reference sequence). V dropped 6 bases and J dropped 5 bases, with 16 bases sitting between them. The CDR3 is 14 amino acids. Here the CDR3 DNA reads TGTGCCAGCAGATACGGACAAGGGAGGACTGAAGCTTTCTTT. Its protein product is CASRYGQGRTEAFF.

The chain joins TRBV29-1 to TRBJ1-1; D not resolved. Trimming stripped 6 bases from V and 2 bases from J, with 16 bases between. The CDR3 consists of 14 residues. Per the germline V gene, CDR1 is SQVTM and CDR2 is ANQGSEA. The CDR3 DNA reads TGCAGCGTATCCCGAGTGGGCCCCAACACTGAAGCTTTCTTT. Translation: CSVSRVGPNTEAFF.

This clonotype was observed a few times. The V gene is TRBV7-9, the J gene TRBJ2-5, with D uncertain. V was shortened by 3 bases and J by 1 base, with 12 bases between the two germline ends. CDR3 length: 15 residues. Germline-derived CDR1 and CDR2 are SEHNR and FQNEAQ (reference sequence). CDR3 residues: CASSFQTATQETQYF. In DNA, the CDR3 is TGTGCCAGCAGCTTCCAGACGGCCACCCAAGAGACCCAGTACTTC. The variable domain in full, completed from reference TRBV7-9 and TRBJ2-5, reads DTGVSQNPRHKITKRGQNVTFRCDPISEHNRLYWYRQTLGQGPEFLTYFQNEAQLEKSRLLSDRFSAERPKGSFSTLEIQRTEQGDSAMYLCASSFQTATQETQYFGPGTRLLVL.

The chain is built from TRBV30 and TRBJ1-3, with a weak D call TRBD1 (5 bases). V was shortened by 4 bases and J by 3 bases, with 19 bases between the two germline ends. Per the germline V gene, CDR1 is GTSNPN and CDR2 is SVGIG (reference sequence). This CDR3 is 16 amino acids long. This chain's CDR3 is CAWNHGALRGGNTIYF. For the CDR3, the DNA is TGTGCCTGGAACCACGGGGCACTGAGAGGTGGAAACACCATATATTTT.

The chain recombines TRBV12-3 or TRBV12-4 with TRBJ2-2, with unresolved D. Between the trimmed V and J ends, which lost 2 bases and 5 bases, there was a span of 6 bases. This CDR3 is 13 amino acids long. The CDR3 sequence: CASSLMATGELFF. The CDR3 DNA reads as TGTGCCAGCAGTTTAATGGCAACCGGGGAGCTGTTTTTT.

This chain connects TRBV12-3 or TRBV12-4 to TRBJ2-3; TRBD2 agrees at 9 bases. This CDR3 is 15 amino acids long. V was pared by 3 bases and J by 4 bases, with 5 bases of the junction left unmatched. CDR3: CASSFSGRNPDTQYF. CDR3 nucleotide sequence: TGTGCCAGCAGTTTTAGCGGGAGAAATCCAGATACGCAGTATTTT.

This clonotype has just a few counts. The chain has TRBV28 and TRBJ2-4; D is undetermined. The CDR3 loop spans 13 amino acids. The germline V gene encodes CDR1 MDHEN and CDR2 SYDVKM. V gave up 7 bases and J gave up 0 bases, with 7 bases separating them. The CDR3 spells CASTSLAKNIQYF. In DNA form, the CDR3 reads TGTGCCAGCACTTCCCTAGCCAAAAACATTCAGTACTTC.

V gene TRBV28 combines with J gene TRBJ1-1; D remains unclear. Trimming removed 2 bases at V and 3 bases at J, with 10 bases between. CDR1 and CDR2 from the germline V gene are MDHEN and SYDVKM. The CDR3 totals 14 residues. The DNA for the CDR3 is TGTGCCAGCAGTTTAGACAACACCTACACTGAAGCTTTCTTT. This codes for CASSLDNTYTEAFF.

This clonotype was detected only a few times. V gene TRBV5-1 combines with J gene TRBJ2-7; no firm D call. V dropped 0 bases and J dropped 6 bases, with 7 bases sitting between them. The CDR3 contains 12 residues. CDR1 is SGHRS, CDR2 YFSETQ, per germline. This CDR3 is CASSLGVSEQYF. The CDR3 DNA reads TGCGCCAGCAGCTTGGGAGTCAGCGAGCAGTACTTC.